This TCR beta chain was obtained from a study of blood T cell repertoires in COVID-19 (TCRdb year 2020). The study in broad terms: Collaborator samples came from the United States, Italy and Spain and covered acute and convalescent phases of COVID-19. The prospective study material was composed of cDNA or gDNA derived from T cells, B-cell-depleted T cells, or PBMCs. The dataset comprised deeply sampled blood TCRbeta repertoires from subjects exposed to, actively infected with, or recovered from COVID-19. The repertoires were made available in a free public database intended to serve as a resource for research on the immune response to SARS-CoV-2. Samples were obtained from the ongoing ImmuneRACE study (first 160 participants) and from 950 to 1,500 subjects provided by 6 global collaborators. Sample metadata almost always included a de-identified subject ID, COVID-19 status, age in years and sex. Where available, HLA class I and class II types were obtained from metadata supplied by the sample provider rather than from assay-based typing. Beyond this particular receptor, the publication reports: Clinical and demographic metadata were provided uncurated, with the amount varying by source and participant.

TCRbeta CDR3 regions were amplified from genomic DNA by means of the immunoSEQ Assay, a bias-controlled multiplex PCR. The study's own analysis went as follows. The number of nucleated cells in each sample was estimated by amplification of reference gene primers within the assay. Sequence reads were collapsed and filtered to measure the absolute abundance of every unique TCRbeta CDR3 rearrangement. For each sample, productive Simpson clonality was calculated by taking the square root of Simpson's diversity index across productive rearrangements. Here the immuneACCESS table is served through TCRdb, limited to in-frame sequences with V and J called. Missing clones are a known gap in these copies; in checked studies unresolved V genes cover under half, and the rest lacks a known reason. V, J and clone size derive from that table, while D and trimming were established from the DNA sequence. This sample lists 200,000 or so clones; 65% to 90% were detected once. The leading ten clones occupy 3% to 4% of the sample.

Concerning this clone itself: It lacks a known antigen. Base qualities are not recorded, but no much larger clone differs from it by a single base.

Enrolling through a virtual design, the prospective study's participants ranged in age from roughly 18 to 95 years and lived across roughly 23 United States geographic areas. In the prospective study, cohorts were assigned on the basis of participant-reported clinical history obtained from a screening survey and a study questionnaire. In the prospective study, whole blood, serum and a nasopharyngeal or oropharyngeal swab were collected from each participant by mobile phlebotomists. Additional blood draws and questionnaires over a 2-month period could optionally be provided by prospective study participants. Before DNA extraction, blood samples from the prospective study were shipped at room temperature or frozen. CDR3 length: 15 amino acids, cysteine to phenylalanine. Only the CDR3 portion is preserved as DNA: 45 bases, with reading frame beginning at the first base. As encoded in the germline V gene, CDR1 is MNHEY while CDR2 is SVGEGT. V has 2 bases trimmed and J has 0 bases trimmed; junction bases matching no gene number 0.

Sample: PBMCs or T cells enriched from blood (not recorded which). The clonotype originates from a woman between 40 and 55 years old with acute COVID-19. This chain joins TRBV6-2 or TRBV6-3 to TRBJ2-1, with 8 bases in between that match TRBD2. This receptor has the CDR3 CASSYGTSSYNEQFF. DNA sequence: TGTGCCAGCAGTTACGGGACTAGCTCCTACAATGAGCAGTTCTTC.